These 16 T cell receptor beta chains came from one sample sequenced in a study of graft-versus-host responses after intestinal transplantation. Their antigens are not known. The data were produced by immunoSEQ multiplex PCR, yet TCRdb's version contains in-frame clones alone and is incomplete. The sample gives approximately 100,000 clones, roughly 93% of which show up once; 0.9% to 1.5% is in the top ten. Source: unstimulated CD8+ T cells sorted from spleen or lymph node cells, taken before intestinal transplant. The receptors stem from a human donor who received an intestinal transplant.

CDR3 residues: CASSATTVADGYTF. DNA of the CDR3: TGTGCCAGCAGCGCTACGACAGTTGCCGATGGCTACACCTTC. This sequence joins TRBV11-2 and TRBJ1-2; maybe TRBD1 (5 bases). Trimming shortened V by 5 bases and J by 6 bases, and 16 bases separated the two germline ends. Per germline, CDR1 SGHAT and CDR2 FQNNGV. This CDR3 region has 14 residues. Using reference TRBV11-2 and TRBJ1-2 for the parts outside the CDR3, the full variable domain is EAGVAQSPRYKIIEKRQSVAFWCNPISGHATLYWYQQILGQGPKLLIQFQNNGVVDDSQLPKDRFSAERLKGVDSTLKIQPAKLEDSAVYLCASSATTVADGYTFGSGTRLTVV.

The chain has TRBV6-6 and TRBJ1-1; D ambiguous. Per the germline V gene, CDR1 is MNHNY and CDR2 is SVGAGI (reference sequence). V lost 4 bases and J lost 5, with 8 bases in between. This CDR3 spans 12 amino acids. The CDR3 spells CASSSGGTEAFF. The CDR3 coding sequence is TGTGCCAGCAGTTCCGGCGGGACTGAAGCTTTCTTT.

V usage is TRBV20-1 and J usage is TRBJ2-1; D call uncertain. Germline CDR1 and CDR2: DFQATT and SNEGSKA (reference sequence). Trimming shortened V by 1 base and J by 8 bases, and 6 bases separated the two germline ends. The CDR3 totals 11 residues. CDR3 sequence (DNA): TGCAGTGCTAGAGCATGGGATGAGCAGTTCTTC. It yields the protein CSARAWDEQFF.

The rearrangement links TRBV6-6 to TRBJ1-1; 10 bases are a match to TRBD1. The CDR3 extends over 15 amino acids. The germline CDR1 and CDR2 sequences are MNHNY and SVGAGI (reference sequence). The junction had 9 bases not matched to a gene; V was cut back by 9 bases and J by 2 bases. Written as DNA, the CDR3 is TGTGCCAGTAGGGACAGGGGAAGGGTAAACACTGAAGCTTTCTTT. It encodes CASRDRGRVNTEAFF.

This chain links TRBV6-1 with TRBJ1-2; D ambiguous. V was cut by 8 bases and J by 0 bases, with 16 bases left in between. The CDR3 loop spans 15 amino acids. In germline, CDR1 is MNHNS, CDR2 SASEGT. The CDR3 protein is CASQVWISANYGYTF. The CDR3 region has the DNA TGTGCCAGCCAGGTTTGGATATCGGCTAACTATGGCTACACCTTC.

The V call is TRBV13, the J call TRBJ2-5, with D perhaps assigned TRBD1 or TRBD2 (5 bases each). The J call is uncertain, as TRBJ2-7 better fits the DNA end. This CDR3 spans 12 amino acids. Per germline, CDR1 PRHDT and CDR2 FYEKMQ (reference sequence). The CDR3 loop reads CASGDGSYEQYF. CDR3 bases: TGTGCCTCCGGGGACGGATCCTACGAGCAGTACTTC.

This rearrangement joins TRBV25-1 to TRBJ1-3; D may be TRBD1 (5 bases). The ends were cut back, 3 bases at V and 0 bases at J, with 12 bases in the middle. The CDR3 extends over 16 amino acids. Germline-derived CDR1 and CDR2 are MGHDK and SYGVNS. The CDR3 coding sequence is TGTGCCAGCAGTGATTTAACAGGTTACTCTGGAAACACCATATATTTT. Protein: CASSDLTGYSGNTIYF.

This chain uses TRBV30 with TRBJ2-1; D not resolved. This CDR3 is 12 amino acids long. Trimming pared 1 base from V and 14 bases from J, leaving 15 bases between. Per the germline V gene, CDR1 is GTSNPN and CDR2 is SVGIG (reference sequence). The CDR3 sequence: CAWSGDGWAEFF. CDR3 sequence (DNA): TGTGCCTGGAGTGGGGATGGGTGGGCCGAGTTCTTC.

The rearrangement links TRBV4-1 to TRBJ2-7; 10 bases agree with TRBD1. This CDR3 comprises 15 residues. The V gene's germline CDR1 is MGHRA and CDR2 YSYEKL. Trimming cost V 3 bases and J 5 bases; bases outside gene matches: 7. The CDR3: CASSQRQGAINEQYF. CDR3 DNA sequence: TGCGCCAGCAGCCAGAGACAGGGGGCGATAAACGAGCAGTACTTC.

V usage is TRBV11-2 and J usage is TRBJ1-2; D unresolved. This CDR3 contains 12 residues. Trimming took off 3 bases at V and 11 bases at J, with 13 bases between the two ends. Germline values: CDR1 SGHAT, CDR2 FQNNGV. As DNA, the CDR3 is TGTGCCAGCAGCTTTTCAACGGGAGGTTACACCTTC. Translated, it gives CASSFSTGGYTF.

Only one count was recorded for this clone. This chain joins TRBV11-1 and TRBJ2-1; D is possibly TRBD2 (6 bases). CDR1 and CDR2 (germline): SGHAT, FQDESV (reference sequence). The CDR3 contains 14 residues. V shed 1 base and J shed 6 bases, with 10 bases lying between them. The CDR3 sequence is CASSLGGLVNEQFF. CDR3 coding DNA: TGTGCCAGCAGCTTAGGGGGACTCGTCAATGAGCAGTTCTTC.

The chain uses TRBV4-1 and TRBJ2-2, with D possibly called TRBD1 or TRBD2 (5 bases each). The V and J ends lost 1 base and 4 bases respectively, with 19 bases between them. Per the germline V gene, CDR1 is MGHRA and CDR2 is YSYEKL. CDR3 length: 18 amino acids. The CDR3 DNA follows: TGCGCCAGCAGCCAAGCGTTGGGGACCGAAGGGAGCACCGGGGAGCTGTTTTTT. Translating gives CASSQALGTEGSTGELFF.

This clone was observed a few times. The chain recombines TRBV19 with TRBJ2-7; D possibly corresponds to TRBD2 (6 bases). The CDR3 is 11 residues long. V was cut by 10 bases and J by 4 bases, with 11 bases left in between. In germline, CDR1 is LNHDA, CDR2 SQIVND (reference sequence). CDR3 nucleotide sequence: TGTGCCACTCGCGGGGAGTACGAGCAGTACTTC. The encoded protein is CATRGEYEQYF. The complete variable domain, with remaining parts taken from reference TRBV19 and TRBJ2-7, reads DGGITQSPKYLFRKEGQNVTLSCEQNLNHDAMYWYRQDPGQGLRLIYYSQIVNDFQKGDIAEGYSVSREKKESFPLTVTSAQKNPTAFYLCATRGEYEQYFGPGTRLTVT.

This clone was recorded only once. The chain couples TRBV4-1 to TRBJ2-3; TRBD2 matches 12 bases. V lost 1 base and J lost 5; bases outside the gene matches: 7. The CDR3 is 17 residues long. Per the germline V gene, CDR1 is MGHRA and CDR2 is YSYEKL. CDR3 region: CASSQAPLAGGGDTQYF. The CDR3 DNA reads as TGCGCCAGCAGCCAAGCCCCACTAGCGGGGGGTGGAGATACGCAGTATTTT.

V usage is TRBV5-1 and J usage is TRBJ2-2; D gene uncertain. The CDR3 contains 11 residues. Trimming left V 6 bases short and J 5 bases short, with 5 bases between. Germline CDR1 and CDR2: SGHRS and YFSETQ. Written as DNA, the CDR3 is TGCGCCAGCACGCGAACCGGGGAGCTGTTTTTT. Translation: CASTRTGELFF.

This chain links TRBV7-9 with TRBJ2-2, with a weak D call TRBD2 (5 bases). Per germline, CDR1 SEHNR and CDR2 FQNEAQ (reference sequence). V was clipped by 5 bases and J by 2 bases, with 18 bases between them. This CDR3 has 17 amino acids. CDR3 coding DNA: TGTGCCAGCAGCCCATACACCAGCGGTGGTAACACCGGGGAGCTGTTTTTT. Its protein is CASSPYTSGGNTGELFF.